This T cell receptor (beta chain) was sequenced during a study of blood T cell repertoires in COVID-19. Background on the study: The origin of the acute and convalescent COVID-19 samples was the United States, Italy and Spain.

Original processing methods: The assay estimated nucleated cells by amplifying reference gene primers. Clones were sequenced by immunoSEQ multiplex PCR, and TCRdb holds only the in-frame ones, with some missing. V, J and clone size are taken as reported in that table, and D and trimming were inferred from the DNA itself. Of 130,000 or so clones detected, approximately 88% appear once; the ten largest clones hold more than 2%. The source is a man aged 70 or older with active COVID-19. Sequencing was performed on peripheral blood.

The CDR3 here is CASSLGTVTEAFF. The CDR3 coding sequence is TGCGCCAGCAGCTTGGGGACAGTCACTGAAGCTTTCTTT. This chain uses TRBV5-1 with TRBJ1-1; D possibly corresponds to TRBD1 (6 bases). Trimming removed 0 bases at V and 4 bases at J, with 7 bases between. Per the germline V gene, CDR1 is SGHRS and CDR2 is YFSETQ. The CDR3 loop spans 13 amino acids.